The 32 T cell receptor beta chains presented below share a single source sample, sequenced in a study of cytomegalovirus exposure and HLA in healthy donors. It was with 60 Vbeta and 13 Jbeta primers that the PCR ran. TCRdb's copy holds only in-frame clones and misses some; the assay was immunoSEQ multiplex PCR. The sample has approximately 91,000 clones; under 75% are singletons. Sequenced sample: PBMCs. The source is a female donor in good health and CMV-seronegative.

The chain recombines TRBV6-1 with TRBJ1-3, with D perhaps matching TRBD1 (6 bases). Germline loops: CDR1 MNHNS, CDR2 SASEGT. Trimming shortened V by 0 bases and J by 2 bases, and 14 bases separated the two germline ends. The CDR3 length is 17 residues. The CDR3: CASSEAVGATAGNTIYF. In DNA, the CDR3 is TGTGCCAGCAGTGAAGCAGTGGGGGCCACGGCTGGAAACACCATATATTTT.

V and J are TRBV10-3 and TRBJ2-1; TRBD1 matches at 10 bases. J lost 1 base, V lost 7 bases, and 10 bases had no gene match. Germline V gene lookup returns CDR1 ENHRY and CDR2 SYGVKD. CDR3 length: 17 residues. The CDR3 spells CAITQGQGLGSYNEQFF. CDR3 DNA sequence: TGTGCCATCACCCAGGGACAGGGGCTGGGGTCCTACAATGAGCAGTTCTTC.

The gene calls are TRBV5-1 and TRBJ2-7; possibly TRBD2 for D (7 bases). V was trimmed by 0 bases and J by 7 bases, leaving 14 bases between them. Germline V gene lookup returns CDR1 SGHRS and CDR2 YFSETQ. The CDR3 extends over 14 amino acids. CDR3: CASSLGRGAREQYF. DNA of the CDR3: TGCGCCAGCAGCTTGGGACGGGGGGCGCGGGAGCAGTACTTC.

Only a few counts were recorded for this clone. In nucleotides, the CDR3 is TGTGCCGGCAAGGAACAGGGGAAGATGAACACTGAAGCTTTCTTT. Its translation is CAGKEQGKMNTEAFF. The chain uses TRBV6-1 and TRBJ1-1; 7 positions agree with TRBD1. There are 15 residues in the CDR3. Germline-derived CDR1 and CDR2 are MNHNS and SASEGT. V was pared by 11 bases and J by 0 bases, with 12 bases of the junction left unmatched.

This clone turned up a few times. The junction differs from germline at one of its ends, possibly a read error. This chain connects TRBV5-6 to TRBJ2-6, with D hard to call. CDR3 size: 17 residues. The V gene's germline CDR1 is SGHDT and CDR2 YYEEEE. This CDR3 reads CVSSARRTYSGANVLTF. Here the CDR3 DNA reads TGTGTCAGCAGCGCCCGGAGAACGTACTCTGGGGCCAACGTCCTGACTTTC. Full variable domain (missing parts from reference TRBV5-6 and TRBJ2-6): DAGVTQSPTHLIKTRGQQVTLRCSPKSGHDTVSWYQQALGQGPQFIFQYYEEEERQRGNFPDRFSGHQFPNYSSELNVNALLLGDSALYLCVSSARRTYSGANVLTFGAGSRLTVL.

V gene TRBV30 combines with J gene TRBJ2-5, with a weak D call TRBD2 (6 bases). The CDR3 runs 14 residues. V was cut by 0 bases and J by 2 bases, with 10 bases left in between. CDR1 and CDR2 (germline): GTSNPN, SVGIG (reference sequence). The DNA of the CDR3 is TGTGCCTGGAGTGTCTCTAGCGTACAAGAGACCCAGTACTTC. This encodes CAWSVSSVQETQYF.

The chain has TRBV5-1 and TRBJ2-5; 15 nucleotides agree with TRBD2. This CDR3 comprises 17 residues. Trimming removed 4 bases from V and 5 bases from J; junction bases left unmatched: 9. Germline lookup yields CDR1 SGHRS and CDR2 YFSETQ. CDR3 DNA: TGCGCCAGCAGCCCCGGACTAGCGGGGGGGCCTAGTGAGACCCAGTACTTC. It encodes CASSPGLAGGPSETQYF.

The gene calls are TRBV4-3 and TRBJ2-1, with D possibly TRBD1 on 5 matching bases. V shed 1 base and J shed 9 bases, with 10 bases lying between them. The CDR3 extends over 13 amino acids. CDR1 is LGHNA and CDR2 is YSLEER in the germline V gene. CDR3 nucleotides: TGCGCCAGCAGCCAAGCCTCAGGGCTTGAGCAGTTCTTC. This gives the protein CASSQASGLEQFF.

The chain has TRBV10-3 and TRBJ1-4, with TRBD1 identical over 7 bases. V shed 3 bases and J 8 bases; nucleotides not matched to a gene: 12. The germline CDR1 and CDR2 sequences are ENHRY and SYGVKD. The CDR3 spans 16 residues. This chain's CDR3 is CAISDRPDRAREKLFF. CDR3 nucleotides: TGTGCCATCAGTGACCGACCCGACAGGGCTAGGGAAAAACTGTTTTTT.

This chain joins TRBV25-1 and TRBJ1-1; tentatively, D is TRBD1 (6 bases). The CDR3 length is 13 residues. The V end was cut by 6 bases, the J end by 1 base, with 9 bases between. The V gene's germline CDR1 is MGHDK and CDR2 SYGVNS. CDR3 coding DNA: TGTGCCAGCAGACAGGGCGCGAACACTGAAGCTTTCTTT. Protein product: CASRQGANTEAFF.

The chain couples TRBV7-6 to TRBJ2-7; TRBD2 aligns across 9 bases. The CDR3 is 14 amino acids. J lost 6 bases, V lost 1 base, and 4 bases had no gene match. Germline CDR1 reads SGHVS; CDR2 reads FNYEAQ. The CDR3 here is CASSLEASGAEQYF. The CDR3 DNA sequence: TGTGCCAGCAGCTTAGAGGCTAGCGGGGCCGAGCAGTACTTC.

The V and J genes are TRBV9 and TRBJ2-7, with 9 bases fitting TRBD2. Losses at the gene ends were 4 bases for V and 0 bases for J; bases not matched to a gene: 5. The CDR3 totals 15 residues. Germline lookup yields CDR1 SGDLS and CDR2 YYNGEE. The CDR3 spells CASSPGLASSYEQYF. CDR3 nucleotides: TGTGCCAGCAGCCCGGGACTAGCTTCCTCCTACGAGCAGTACTTC. Using reference TRBV9 and TRBJ2-7 for the parts outside the CDR3, the full variable domain is DSGVTQTPKHLITATGQRVTLRCSPRSGDLSVYWYQQSLDQGLQFLIQYYNGEERAKGNILERFSAQQFPDLHSELNLSSLELGDSALYFCASSPGLASSYEQYFGPGTRLTVT.

The chain employs TRBV15 and TRBJ2-1; a weak D match, TRBD1 (6 bases). This CDR3 is 16 amino acids long. From germline, CDR1 is LNHNV and CDR2 YYDKDF (reference sequence). V was shortened by 1 base and J by 8 bases, with 18 bases between the two germline ends. CDR3 sequence: CATSRVGRGLSDEQFF. In DNA form, the CDR3 reads TGTGCCACCAGCAGAGTAGGCAGGGGCCTCTCCGATGAGCAGTTCTTC.

The CDR3 here is CASSQHRDRDSEAFF. The CDR3 DNA reads TGCGCCAGCAGCCAGCACCGGGACAGGGATAGTGAAGCTTTCTTT. The chain recombines TRBV4-3 with TRBJ1-1, with 9 bases matching TRBD1. Germline loops: CDR1 LGHNA, CDR2 YSLEER. The CDR3 sequence is 15 residues long. The junction had 9 bases not matched to a gene; V was cut back by 3 bases and J by 7 bases.

The chain employs TRBV21-1 and TRBJ2-1; the table's TRBD1 call for D was not verified on the DNA. TRBV21-1 is shown as a pseudogene. CDR3 length equals 15 residues. Here the CDR3 reads CASSKEQGEDNEQFF. CDR3 DNA: TGTGCCAGCAGCAAGGAACAGGGGGAAGACAATGAGCAGTTCTTC.

This rearrangement joins TRBV28 to TRBJ2-7; no clear D gene. The CDR3 extends over 15 amino acids. V was pared by 3 bases and J by 1 base, with 13 bases between. Looked up from germline, CDR1 is MDHEN and CDR2 is SYDVKM. Here the CDR3 reads CASSLAVIRSYEQYF. In DNA, the CDR3 is TGTGCCAGCAGTTTGGCAGTGATTCGATCCTACGAGCAGTACTTC.

This clone was counted only a few times. The J gene is TRBJ2-7, the V gene TRBV5-6; D is uncertain. The V end lost 0 bases, the J end lost 7 bases, and 8 bases lay between the germline ends. Germline V CDR1 and CDR2: SGHDT, YYEEEE. The length of the CDR3 is 12 residues. Here the CDR3 reads CASSLATWEQYF. CDR3 nucleotides: TGTGCCAGCAGCTTGGCCACATGGGAGCAGTACTTC.

V and J are TRBV21-1 and TRBJ2-7; whether TRBD2, the table's D call, matches the DNA was not checked. TRBV21-1 is classified as a pseudogene. The CDR3 spans 17 residues. CDR3 protein: CASSPQRGPNLWNEQYF. The CDR3 DNA reads TGTGCCAGCAGCCCCCAGCGGGGCCCAAACCTCTGGAACGAGCAGTACTTC.

J is TRBJ1-1 and V is TRBV7-2, with D possibly matching TRBD1 (5 bases). The CDR3 runs to 16 residues. The V end was cut by 4 bases, the J end by 5 bases, with 20 bases between. The germline V gene encodes CDR1 SGHTA and CDR2 FQGNSA. CDR3 DNA: TGTGCCAGCAGCTACCAGGGAGGTAATGTTAAGACTGAAGCTTTCTTT. Translated: CASSYQGGNVKTEAFF.

The V call is TRBV5-1, the J call TRBJ2-7, with 7 positions matching TRBD2. The CDR3 runs 15 residues. The V segment lost 5 bases and the J segment 0 bases; nucleotides outside the gene matches: 8. Germline-derived CDR1 and CDR2 are SGHRS and YFSETQ. CDR3 sequence: CASSRWEGISYEQYF. The CDR3 nucleotides read TGCGCCAGCAGTCGTTGGGAGGGAATCTCCTACGAGCAGTACTTC.

This chain links TRBV2 with TRBJ1-5; 7 bases match TRBD1. Germline lookup yields CDR1 SNHLY and CDR2 FYNNEI. This CDR3 has 15 amino acids. The V segment lost 3 bases and the J segment 9 bases; nucleotides outside the gene matches: 11. The chain's CDR3 is CASSEHLKQGLPQHF. The DNA for the CDR3 is TGTGCCAGCAGTGAGCACCTAAAACAGGGGTTGCCCCAGCATTTT.

This clone was seen just once. V usage is TRBV27 and J usage is TRBJ1-5; 8 nucleotides align to TRBD1. The CDR3 consists of 15 residues. Germline loops: CDR1 MNHEY, CDR2 SMNVEV (reference sequence). V gave up 4 bases and J gave up 2 bases; unmatched junction bases: 4. This chain's CDR3 is CASSYGQGGNQPQHF. The CDR3 region has the DNA TGTGCCAGCAGTTACGGACAGGGCGGCAATCAGCCCCAGCATTTT.

The chain combines TRBV15 with TRBJ2-7; TRBD2 agrees at 8 bases. The length of the CDR3 is 15 residues. Per germline, CDR1 LNHNV and CDR2 YYDKDF (reference sequence). V was clipped by 5 bases and J by 7 bases; unmatched bases: 13. Here the CDR3 reads CATSRGRAGGLEQYF. CDR3 DNA: TGTGCCACCAGCCGGGGACGCGCGGGAGGACTAGAGCAGTACTTC.

V usage is TRBV14 and J usage is TRBJ1-1; no firm D call. Trimming stripped 0 bases from V and 2 bases from J, with 7 bases between. Germline values: CDR1 SGHDN, CDR2 FVKESK. CDR3 size: 14 residues. This CDR3 is CASSQDSFNTEAFF. The CDR3 DNA reads TGTGCCAGCAGCCAAGATAGCTTCAACACTGAAGCTTTCTTT.

The chain recombines TRBV5-6 with TRBJ1-1, with TRBD1 matching 8 bases. J lost 1 base, V lost 2 bases, and 4 bases had no gene match. Germline CDR1 and CDR2: SGHDT and YYEEEE. This CDR3 contains 15 residues. CDR3 amino acids: CASSFTGGSNTEAFF. The CDR3 DNA is TGTGCCAGCAGCTTTACAGGGGGGTCGAACACTGAAGCTTTCTTT. Complete variable domain (other parts from reference TRBV5-6 and TRBJ1-1): DAGVTQSPTHLIKTRGQQVTLRCSPKSGHDTVSWYQQALGQGPQFIFQYYEEEERQRGNFPDRFSGHQFPNYSSELNVNALLLGDSALYLCASSFTGGSNTEAFFGQGTRLTVV.

V usage is TRBV9 and J usage is TRBJ2-3; the match to TRBD1 covers 9 bases. This CDR3 region has 16 residues. With 0 bases clipped from V and 6 bases from J, the junction kept 8 bases outside the gene matches. Germline CDR1 reads SGDLS; CDR2 reads YYNGEE. CDR3 DNA: TGTGCCAGCAGCGTAGAGGGACAGGGAGGATTGGATACGCAGTATTTT. Protein product: CASSVEGQGGLDTQYF.

V and J are TRBV5-6 and TRBJ1-5, with a possible D match to TRBD1 (6 bases). The germline V gene encodes CDR1 SGHDT and CDR2 YYEEEE. This CDR3 has 14 residues. V lost 4 bases and J 9 bases, leaving 17 bases between the germline ends. CDR3 loop: CASSPGRGSGPQHF. The CDR3 region has the DNA TGTGCCAGCAGCCCCGGAAGGGGGTCAGGGCCCCAGCATTTT.

The chain is built from TRBV21-1 and TRBJ1-4; the table assigns TRBD1, which was not confirmed against the DNA. TRBV21-1 is shown as a pseudogene. There are 15 residues in the CDR3. The CDR3 nucleotides read TGTGCCAGCAGCAAAAGGGGGCCAGCTTTTGAAAAACTGTTTTTT. It translates to CASSKRGPAFEKLFF.

The genes are TRBV4-1 and TRBJ2-7; tentatively, D is TRBD2 (6 bases). The CDR3 is 15 amino acids. Germline CDR1 MGHRA, CDR2 YSYEKL. The V gene lost 4 bases and the J gene lost 7 bases, with 20 bases spanning the gap. This CDR3 reads CASSPYGTGEGEQYF. Here the CDR3 DNA reads TGCGCCAGCAGCCCATACGGGACGGGAGAAGGGGAGCAGTACTTC.

This clone has just one count. The gene calls are TRBV9 and TRBJ1-1; D not resolved. The CDR3 extends over 15 amino acids. Germline loops: CDR1 SGDLS, CDR2 YYNGEE. V lost 2 bases and J 1 base, leaving 12 bases between the germline ends. The CDR3 nucleotides are TGTGCCAGCAGCGTGTCTGAGGGCCCGAACACTGAAGCTTTCTTT. Protein product: CASSVSEGPNTEAFF.

The rearrangement links TRBV7-2 to TRBJ1-2, with 7 nucleotides matching TRBD1. Germline V gene sequence: CDR1 SGHTA, CDR2 FQGNSA. J gave up 3 bases and V 0 bases, and 1 base lay outside the gene matches. CDR3 length: 14 residues. This CDR3 reads CASSLAGTDYGYTF. The CDR3 nucleotides read TGTGCCAGCAGCTTAGCTGGGACAGACTATGGCTACACCTTC.

The sample holds a few counts of this clone. The chain recombines TRBV6-1 with TRBJ2-5, with TRBD1 matching over 10 bases. Germline V gene sequence: CDR1 MNHNS, CDR2 SASEGT. Trimming at V came to 7 bases and at J to 1 base, leaving 6 bases not matched to a gene. This CDR3 has 15 amino acids. The CDR3 sequence is CASMSRDRGQETQYF. CDR3 bases: TGTGCCAGCATGTCCCGGGACAGGGGCCAAGAGACCCAGTACTTC.